The rows below give T cell receptor beta chains drawn from one sample of a study of cytomegalovirus exposure and HLA in healthy donors. Some clones are missing from TCRdb's copy, which holds only in-frame ones; the method was immunoSEQ multiplex PCR. The profile shows some 93,000 clones, roughly four fifths of them singletons. Material: PBMCs. The receptors derive from a man aged 50 or older in good health and CMV-seronegative. The CDR3 runs from the conserved cysteine through the conserved F or W. D genes are given only for firm matches. Clone size is given for some rows only: seen once, a few or many times, or a class if the clone is expanded.

abundance	v_gene	d_gene	j_gene	CDR3aa	CDR3nt
.	TRBV6-1	.	TRBJ1-2	CASSSPYGYTF	TGTGCCAGCAGTTCTCCCTATGGCTACACCTTC
.	TRBV28	.	TRBJ2-7	CASSLAGSYEQYF	TGTGCCAGCAGTCTAGCTGGATCCTACGAGCAGTACTTC
.	TRBV6-1	.	TRBJ2-5	CASGRGQETQYF	TGTGCCAGCGGTAGGGGCCAAGAGACCCAGTACTTC
.	TRBV5-8	.	TRBJ2-7	CASSLGASYEQYF	TGTGCCAGCAGCTTGGGGGCCTCCTACGAGCAGTACTTC
.	TRBV18	TRBD1	TRBJ1-1	CASSPTGTGGTEAFF	TGTGCCAGCTCACCAACCGGGACAGGCGGGACTGAAGCTTTCTTT
few	TRBV4-3	.	TRBJ1-1	CASSQDRGASTEAFF	TGCGCCAGCAGCCAAGATCGGGGGGCCAGCACTGAAGCTTTCTTT
.	TRBV11-3	.	TRBJ2-5	CASSPTNTGTQYF	TGTGCCAGCAGCCCTACCAACACAGGGACCCAGTACTTC
.	TRBV2	TRBD2	TRBJ2-3	CASSELAGVGDTQYF	TGTGCCAGCAGTGAACTAGCGGGAGTCGGAGATACGCAGTATTTT
few	TRBV2	.	TRBJ1-4	CASSDLNLLEGEELFF	TGTGCCAGCAGTGATCTGAACTTATTGGAGGGAGAAGAACTGTTTTTT
.	TRBV11-3	.	TRBJ2-6	CASSPSQASGANVLTF	TGTGCCAGCAGCCCGTCACAGGCTTCTGGGGCCAACGTCCTGACTTTC
.	TRBV9	TRBD2	TRBJ2-2	CASSVVWDYSTGELFF	TGTGCCAGCAGCGTCGTTTGGGACTACAGTACCGGGGAGCTGTTTTTT
.	TRBV7-3	.	TRBJ2-2	CASSQARENTGELFF	TGTGCCAGCAGCCAAGCCCGGGAGAACACCGGGGAGCTGTTTTTT
.	TRBV5-1	TRBD2	TRBJ2-5	CASSEGTRGQETQYF	TGCGCCAGCAGTGAAGGGACTAGGGGACAAGAGACCCAGTACTTC
.	TRBV19	.	TRBJ1-5	CASSIRGYSNQPQHF	TGTGCCAGTAGTATACGGGGGTATAGCAATCAGCCCCAGCATTTT
few	TRBV18	.	TRBJ1-3	CASSPTGASGNTIYF	TGTGCCAGCTCACCAACAGGTGCCTCTGGAAACACCATATATTTT
.	TRBV28	.	TRBJ1-2	CASSFSGRTGGYTF	TGTGCCAGCAGTTTTTCAGGTCGGACTGGTGGCTACACCTTC
.	TRBV18	TRBD1	TRBJ2-1	CASSRQGLEFF	TGTGCCAGCTCCCGACAGGGGTTAGAATTCTTC